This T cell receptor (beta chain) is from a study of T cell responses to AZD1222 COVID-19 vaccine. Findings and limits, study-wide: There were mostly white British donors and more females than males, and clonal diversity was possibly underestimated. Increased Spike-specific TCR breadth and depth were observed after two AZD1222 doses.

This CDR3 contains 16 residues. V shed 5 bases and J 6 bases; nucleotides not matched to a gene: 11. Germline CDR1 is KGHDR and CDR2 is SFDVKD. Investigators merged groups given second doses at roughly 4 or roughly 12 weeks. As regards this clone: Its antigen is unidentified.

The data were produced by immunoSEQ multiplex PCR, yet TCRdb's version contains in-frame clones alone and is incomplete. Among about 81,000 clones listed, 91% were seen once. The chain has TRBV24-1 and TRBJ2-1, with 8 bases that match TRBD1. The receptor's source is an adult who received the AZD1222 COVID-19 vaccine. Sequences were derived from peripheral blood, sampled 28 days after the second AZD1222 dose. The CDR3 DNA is TGTGCCACCAGTGGCCGAACAGGGGGTGAATCCAATGAGCAGTTCTTC. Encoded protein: CATSGRTGGESNEQFF.